Below are 12 T cell receptor beta chains sequenced from a single sample in a study of Graves' ophthalmopathy and Graves' hyperthyroidism. Transcripts of RNA were the source for amplifying TCR beta CDR3 regions. First-round RT-PCR with HTBI primers preceded a second-round multiplex PCR. TCRdb called the multiplex PCR reads again in MiXCR, with one record for every CDR3 protein. The sample consists of 650,000 to 900,000 distinct CDR3 sequences, roughly 41% of them appearing once. The sequenced sample was peripheral blood. These receptors were obtained from an adult man with Graves' ophthalmopathy.

This chain links TRBV24-1 with TRBJ1-5; 7 bases line up with TRBD1. Germline V CDR1 and CDR2: KGHDR, SFDVKD. The CDR3 extends over 14 amino acids. With V trimmed by 11 bases and J by 4 bases, 10 bases remained unmatched. As DNA, the CDR3 is TGTGCCAGTACGTCACCGGGACAGAATCAGCCCCAGCATTTT. It codes for CASTSPGQNQPQHF.

This sequence joins TRBV12-3 or TRBV12-4 and TRBJ1-2, with 10 positions matching TRBD1. This CDR3 region has 15 residues. J was trimmed by 8 bases and V by 6 bases; bases with no gene match: 12. The CDR3 reads CASSGTGDALWGYTF. The CDR3 bases are TGTGCCAGCAGCGGGACAGGGGATGCCCTATGGGGCTACACCTTC.

Concerning this clonotype itself: At one of its ends the junction is not consistent with the germline gene, which may arise from a read error. The chain uses TRBV7-7 and TRBJ1-2, with D possibly matching TRBD1 (5 bases). The CDR3 has 17 residues. Germline V gene sequence: CDR1 SSHAT, CDR2 FNYEAQ (reference sequence). CDR3 nucleotide sequence: TGTGCTAGCAGCCCAGGGACTCCGCTCAGTGGGCGAAATGGCTACACCTTC. Its protein product is CASSPGTPLSGRNGYTF.

This clonotype was detected a few times. The chain has TRBV4-1 and TRBJ2-7; no clear D. Germline V gene sequence: CDR1 MGHRA, CDR2 YSYEKL. Deletions cut 0 bases from V and 4 bases from J, with 10 bases between. The CDR3 is 14 residues long. The CDR3 nucleotides are TGCGCCAGCAGCCAAGATCGGAGTGGGTACGAGCAGTACTTC. Translation: CASSQDRSGYEQYF.

This clonotype was detected many times. The chain recombines TRBV7-9 with TRBJ1-2; no clear D gene. In germline, CDR1 is SEHNR, CDR2 FQNEAQ (reference sequence). The CDR3 contains 14 residues. The V gene lost 0 bases and the J gene lost 7 bases, with 12 bases spanning the gap. The CDR3, as DNA: TGTGCCAGCAGCTTAGCCTTCGGCGCTAGTGGCTACACCTTC. Its translation: CASSLAFGASGYTF.

About this clonotype itself: This could be a read error, since a much larger clone is one nucleotide away. This rearrangement joins TRBV25-1 to TRBJ2-3; 7 bases are shared with TRBD2. Trimming took 4 bases from V and 8 from J; bases not matched to a gene: 12. This CDR3 is 15 amino acids long. Germline V CDR1 and CDR2: MGHDK, SYGVNS. As DNA, the CDR3 is TGTGCCAGCAGTGGAGGGCGGGAGAGGCCAGGTACGCAGTATTTT. This sequence encodes CASSGGRERPGTQYF.

This clonotype was seen a handful of times. The V gene is TRBV19, the J gene TRBJ1-4; possibly TRBD1 for D (6 bases). V was trimmed by 5 bases and J by 8 bases, leaving 18 bases between them. Germline CDR1 reads LNHDA; CDR2 reads SQIVND (reference sequence). The CDR3 consists of 15 residues. In DNA form, the CDR3 reads TGTGCCAGTAGTCCCGGCTCAGGGAGGGGGGAAAAACTGTTTTTT. It is translated as CASSPGSGRGEKLFF.

This clonotype has just a few counts. The rearrangement links TRBV7-2 to TRBJ2-5; D assignment may be TRBD1 or TRBD2 (7 bases each). V lost 2 bases and J lost 5, with 18 bases in between. The CDR3 loop spans 16 amino acids. Germline V gene data show CDR1 as SGHTA and CDR2 as FQGNSA. The CDR3 loop reads CASSLIPGGAWETQYF. In DNA, the CDR3 is TGTGCCAGCAGCTTAATCCCAGGGGGGGCCTGGGAGACCCAGTACTTC.

The chain has TRBV29-1 and TRBJ2-3; 9 bases are a match to TRBD2. Germline lookup yields CDR1 SQVTM and CDR2 ANQGSEA. After removal of 5 bases from V and 3 bases from J, the junction contained 6 bases not matched to a gene. The CDR3 sequence is 14 residues long. CDR3 region: CSVFLAGRTDTQYF. For the CDR3, the DNA is TGCAGCGTTTTTCTAGCGGGGAGGACAGATACGCAGTATTTT.

V usage is TRBV7-2 and J usage is TRBJ1-1, with D perhaps TRBD1 (5 bases). Germline-derived CDR1 and CDR2 are SGHTA and FQGNSA. Trimming took off 4 bases at V and 0 bases at J, with 18 bases between the two ends. CDR3 length equals 17 residues. The DNA for the CDR3 is TGTGCCAGCAGCTACCGACAGTACTCTCAACTGAACACTGAAGCTTTCTTT. Translation: CASSYRQYSQLNTEAFF.

Turning to this clonotype: A junction end diverges from the germline sequence, so it may reflect a read error. The chain couples TRBV10-3 to TRBJ1-3; D may be TRBD1 (6 bases). CDR1 is ENHRY and CDR2 is SYGVKD in the germline V gene. This CDR3 is built from 15 residues. In nucleotides, the CDR3 is TGTGCCAGCAGTCCCGGACAGCCCTCTGGAAACACCATATATTTT. This encodes CASSPGQPSGNTIYF.

This clonotype was observed at least ten times. The chain has TRBV7-2 and TRBJ1-3; the D gene is possibly TRBD1 (5 bases). The CDR3 runs 15 residues. V gave up 5 bases and J gave up 1 base, with 12 bases separating them. Germline V gene data show CDR1 as SGHTA and CDR2 as FQGNSA. The CDR3 nucleotides read TGTGCCAGCAGCCTAAGACAGTTGTCTGGAAACACCATATATTTT. This translates into CASSLRQLSGNTIYF. Based on the CDR3 plus reference TRBV7-2 and TRBJ1-3, the full variable domain is GAGVSQSPSNKVTEKGKDVELRCDPISGHTALYWYRQSLGQGLEFLIYFQGNSAPDKSGLPSDRFSAERTGGSVSTLTIQRTQQEDSAVYLCASSLRQLSGNTIYFGEGSWLTVV.